The present entry profiles one TCR beta chain with its context. Its antigen remains unknown. Here immunoSEQ multiplex PCR was the method, and the copy in TCRdb shows in-frame clones only, minus some. The sample carries about 76,000 clones, under 95% recorded once. The data derive from a study of resident and recirculating memory T cells in vitiligo. On the study more broadly: Samples were epidermis from two lesional and two nonlesional sites, plus PBMCs.

The germline V gene has CDR1 KGHSH and CDR2 LQKENI. The CDR3 spans 15 residues. Deletions cut 3 bases from V and 4 bases from J, with 12 bases between. Study outcomes and limitations: Clonality differed among vitiligo lesions, with no unique dominant clone.

Stability required unchanged lesions during the previous 6 months. Patients who had received treatment within the previous three months were excluded. This receptor was identified in a male donor with vitiligo. Sequencing used blood. J is TRBJ2-2 and V is TRBV18; maybe TRBD2 (5 bases). The CDR3 sequence: CASSPREGFTGELFF. DNA of the CDR3: TGTGCCAGCTCACCCCGTGAGGGCTTCACCGGGGAGCTGTTTTTT.